The 19 T cell receptor beta chains listed next were all sequenced from one sample in a study of blood T cell repertoires in COVID-19. Profiled with immunoSEQ multiplex PCR; TCRdb holds only in-frame clones, not every one. The table lists over 150,000 clones, 88% of them singletons. Sequenced: peripheral blood. All receptors come from a man between 45 and 60 years old who had recovered from COVID-19.

The rearrangement links TRBV28 to TRBJ1-2, with TRBD1 matching over 7 bases. V lost 5 bases, J lost 5 bases, and 8 bases stayed unmatched. The CDR3 has 14 amino acids. CDR1 and CDR2 (germline): MDHEN, SYDVKM. The CDR3: CASSGTGVVYGYTF. In DNA, the CDR3 is TGTGCCAGCAGTGGTACAGGGGTGGTGTATGGCTACACCTTC.

This chain uses TRBV3-1 (or the pseudogene TRBV3-2) with TRBJ2-1, with unresolved D. The CDR3 contains 17 residues. The germline V and J ends were trimmed by 0 bases and 5 bases, with 17 bases remaining between them. The germline gives CDR1 LGHDT, CDR2 YNNKEL (reference sequence). For the CDR3, the DNA is TGTGCCAGCAGCCAAGAGGAAGAGCTAGAGTATGACAATGAGCAGTTCTTC. This codes for CASSQEEELEYDNEQFF.

The chain couples TRBV4-2 to TRBJ2-2; tentatively, D is TRBD1 (5 bases). The CDR3 runs to 17 residues. Deletions cut 0 bases from V and 5 bases from J, with 16 bases between. Germline CDR1 and CDR2: LGHNA and YNFKEQ. The CDR3 nucleotides read TGTGCCAGCAGCCAAGAGCAGAAGGGGTCAAGAACCGGGGAGCTGTTTTTT. The encoded protein is CASSQEQKGSRTGELFF.

The J gene is TRBJ1-1, the V gene TRBV28; tentative D call: TRBD1 (5 bases). CDR1 is MDHEN and CDR2 is SYDVKM in the germline V gene. The CDR3 has 15 amino acids. V shed 5 bases and J shed 1 base, with 14 bases lying between them. CDR3 nucleotides: TGTGCCAGCAGTCCTACTACAGGAGCGAACACTGAAGCTTTCTTT. Its translation: CASSPTTGANTEAFF. The full variable domain, with the rest looked up from reference TRBV28 and TRBJ1-1, is DVKVTQSSRYLVKRTGEKVFLECVQDMDHENMFWYRQDPGLGLRLIYFSYDVKMKEKGDIPEGYSVSREKKERFSLILESASTNQTSMYLCASSPTTGANTEAFFGQGTRLTVV.

The chain carries TRBV5-1 and TRBJ2-5, with no clear D. V was clipped by 0 bases and J by 4 bases, with 13 bases between them. The germline CDR1 and CDR2 sequences are SGHRS and YFSETQ. The CDR3 consists of 15 residues. CDR3 sequence (DNA): TGCGCCAGCAGCTTGGATTCGGTAGTCTTAGAGACCCAGTACTTC. It encodes CASSLDSVVLETQYF.

CDR3 sequence reads: CASRTSGGSTDTQYF. The DNA of the CDR3 is TGTGCCAGTAGGACTAGCGGGGGAAGCACAGATACGCAGTATTTT. The chain couples TRBV19 to TRBJ2-3; 12 bases map to TRBD2. V trimming: 6 bases; J trimming: 0 bases; junction bases outside the gene matches: 1. The CDR3 extends over 15 amino acids. Germline CDR1 LNHDA, CDR2 SQIVND (reference sequence). The whole variable domain, remainder taken from reference TRBV19 and TRBJ2-3, is DGGITQSPKYLFRKEGQNVTLSCEQNLNHDAMYWYRQDPGQGLRLIYYSQIVNDFQKGDIAEGYSVSREKKESFPLTVTSAQKNPTAFYLCASRTSGGSTDTQYFGPGTRLTVL.

V and J are TRBV9 and TRBJ1-3; TRBD1 might be the D (5 bases). The CDR3 extends over 14 amino acids. Trimming cost V 4 bases and J 4 bases, with 12 bases left between them. In germline, CDR1 is SGDLS, CDR2 YYNGEE. The CDR3, as DNA: TGTGCCAGCAGCCCGGGGGGGAGCGGAAACACCATATATTTT. Amino acids: CASSPGGSGNTIYF.

The chain couples TRBV5-1 to TRBJ2-3; unclear D gene. V was cut by 0 bases and J by 3 bases, with 11 bases left in between. Germline assignment: CDR1 SGHRS and CDR2 YFSETQ. The CDR3 is 15 amino acids. The CDR3 region is CASSLAVVGTDTQYF. The CDR3 DNA sequence: TGCGCCAGCAGCTTGGCGGTGGTCGGGACAGATACGCAGTATTTT.

The chain combines TRBV2 with TRBJ2-5, with 11 bases fitting TRBD1. CDR1 SNHLY and CDR2 FYNNEI come from the germline V gene. V lost 6 bases and J lost 4; bases outside the gene matches: 7. CDR3 size: 15 residues. The CDR3 sequence: CASSRGQGGRETQYF. The CDR3 DNA follows: TGTGCCAGCAGCAGGGGACAGGGGGGGCGAGAGACCCAGTACTTC.

CDR3 nucleotides: TGTGCCTGGCAACAGGGTCGCCTCTCTGGAAACACCATATATTTT. Translation gives CAWQQGRLSGNTIYF. This chain uses TRBV30 with TRBJ1-3; D may be TRBD1 (6 bases). The germline gives CDR1 GTSNPN, CDR2 SVGIG (reference sequence). The CDR3 totals 15 residues. V was cut by 5 bases and J by 0 bases, with 14 bases left in between. Looking up the rest from reference TRBV30 and TRBJ1-3 gives the full variable domain: SQTIHQWPATLVQPVGSPLSLECTVEGTSNPNLYWYRQAAGRGLQLLFYSVGIGQISSEVPQNLSASRPQDRQFILSSKKLLLSDSGFYLCAWQQGRLSGNTIYFGEGSWLTVV.

A few counts support this clone. J is TRBJ2-7 and V is TRBV29-1, with TRBD2 matching over 8 bases. There are 11 residues in the CDR3. Germline trimming cut 2 bases from V and 6 bases from J; bases unmatched to any gene: 0. Germline assignment: CDR1 SQVTM and CDR2 ANQGSEA. The CDR3 loop is CSVELAGEQYF. CDR3 coding DNA: TGCAGCGTTGAACTAGCGGGCGAGCAGTACTTC.

The chain recombines TRBV2 with TRBJ2-1; 13 bases agree with TRBD2. The germline V gene encodes CDR1 SNHLY and CDR2 FYNNEI. V lost 9 bases to trimming and J lost 4 bases; unmatched junction nucleotides: 9. CDR3 length equals 16 residues. This chain's CDR3 is CARRGLAGDEYNEQFF. For the CDR3, the DNA is TGTGCCAGGAGAGGACTAGCGGGGGATGAATACAATGAGCAGTTCTTC.

The genes are TRBV1 and TRBJ1-2; the DNA was not used to check the table's D call, TRBD1. TRBV1 is shown as a pseudogene. The CDR3 consists of 13 residues. The CDR3: CTSTQEANYGYTF. In DNA form, the CDR3 reads TGCACCAGCACACAGGAAGCTAACTATGGCTACACCTTC.

The chain carries TRBV25-1 and TRBJ1-5; the match to TRBD1 covers 10 bases. Germline trimming cut 0 bases from V and 2 bases from J; bases unmatched to any gene: 1. Germline V gene data show CDR1 as MGHDK and CDR2 as SYGVNS. The CDR3 consists of 16 residues. Here the CDR3 reads CASSEYGTGGNQPQHF. In DNA, the CDR3 is TGTGCCAGCAGTGAATATGGGACAGGGGGCAATCAGCCCCAGCATTTT.

The chain couples TRBV5-6 to TRBJ2-3, with D tentatively TRBD2 (6 bases). V lost 4 bases to trimming and J lost 2 bases, with 14 bases between them. CDR1 SGHDT and CDR2 YYEEEE come from the germline V gene. This CDR3 has 15 amino acids. CDR3 in DNA: TGTGCCAGCAGCACCACTAGCCTTACCACAGATACGCAGTATTTT. This sequence encodes CASSTTSLTTDTQYF.

This sequence joins TRBV27 and TRBJ2-7, with 7 bases matching TRBD2. Germline CDR1 reads MNHEY; CDR2 reads SMNVEV (reference sequence). Trimming took 3 bases from V and 0 from J; bases not matched to a gene: 2. The CDR3 runs 14 residues. CDR3 DNA: TGTGCCAGCAGTTTCCTAGCGGACTCCTACGAGCAGTACTTC. Protein sequence: CASSFLADSYEQYF.

The gene calls are TRBV27 and TRBJ1-1; 8 nucleotides align to TRBD1. V shed 3 bases and J 0 bases; nucleotides not matched to a gene: 6. From germline, CDR1 is MNHEY and CDR2 SMNVEV (reference sequence). The CDR3 is made up of 16 amino acids. This CDR3 is CASSFRQGIMNTEAFF. For the CDR3, the DNA is TGTGCCAGCAGTTTCCGACAGGGGATAATGAACACTGAAGCTTTCTTT.

The chain employs TRBV29-1 and TRBJ1-5, with 7 positions matching TRBD1. Germline V gene data show CDR1 as SQVTM and CDR2 as ANQGSEA. The CDR3 extends over 14 amino acids. Germline trimming cut 5 bases from V and 4 bases from J; bases unmatched to any gene: 8. CDR3 protein: CSVLTGAVNQPQHF. The CDR3 coding sequence is TGCAGCGTTCTTACAGGGGCTGTAAATCAGCCCCAGCATTTT.

The rearrangement uses TRBV27 and TRBJ1-2; TRBD1 matches 9 bases. The J segment lost 7 bases and the V segment lost 3 bases, leaving 12 bases of the junction unmatched. This CDR3 spans 16 amino acids. Germline loops: CDR1 MNHEY, CDR2 SMNVEV (reference sequence). For the CDR3, the DNA is TGTGCCAGCAGTTTGACCGGGACAGGGCGCCTCGGTGGCTACACCTTC. This codes for CASSLTGTGRLGGYTF.